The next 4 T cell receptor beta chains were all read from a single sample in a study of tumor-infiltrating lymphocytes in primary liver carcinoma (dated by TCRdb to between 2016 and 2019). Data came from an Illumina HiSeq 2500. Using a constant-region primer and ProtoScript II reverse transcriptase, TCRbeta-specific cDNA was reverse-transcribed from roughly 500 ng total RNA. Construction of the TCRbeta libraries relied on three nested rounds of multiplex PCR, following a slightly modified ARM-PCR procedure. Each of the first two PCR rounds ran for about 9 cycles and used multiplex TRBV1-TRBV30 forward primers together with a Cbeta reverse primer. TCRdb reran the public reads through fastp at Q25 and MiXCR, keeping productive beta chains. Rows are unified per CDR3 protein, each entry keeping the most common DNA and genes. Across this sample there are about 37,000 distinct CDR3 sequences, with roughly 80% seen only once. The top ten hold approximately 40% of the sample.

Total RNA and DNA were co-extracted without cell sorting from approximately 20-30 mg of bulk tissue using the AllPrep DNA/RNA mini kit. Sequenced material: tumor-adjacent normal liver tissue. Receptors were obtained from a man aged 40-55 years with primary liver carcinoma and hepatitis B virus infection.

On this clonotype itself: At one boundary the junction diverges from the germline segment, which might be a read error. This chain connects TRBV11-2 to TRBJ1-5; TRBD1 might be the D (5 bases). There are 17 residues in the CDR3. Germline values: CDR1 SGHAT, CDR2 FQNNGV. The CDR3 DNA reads TGTACCAGCGGCTTAGTAGGGGTAACAGTGAGCAATCAGCCCCAGCATTTT. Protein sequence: CTSGLVGVTVSNQPQHF.

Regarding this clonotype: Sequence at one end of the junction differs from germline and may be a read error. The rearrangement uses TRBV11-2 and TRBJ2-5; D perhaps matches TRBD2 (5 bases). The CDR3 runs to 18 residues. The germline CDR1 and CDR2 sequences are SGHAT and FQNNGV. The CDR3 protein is CAISPSLIQATGRETQYF. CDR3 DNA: TGTGCCATCAGCCCTAGCTTAATCCAGGCTACTGGGCGGGAGACCCAGTACTTC.

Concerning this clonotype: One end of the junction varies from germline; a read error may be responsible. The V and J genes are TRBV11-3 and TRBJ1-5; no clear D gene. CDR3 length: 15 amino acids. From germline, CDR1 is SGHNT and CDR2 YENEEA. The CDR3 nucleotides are TGTGCCAACAGCTTAGATTTGGGGATGGCTCAGCCCCAGCATTTT. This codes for CANSLDLGMAQPQHF. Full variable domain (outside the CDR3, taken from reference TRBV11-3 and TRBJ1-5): EAGVVQSPRYKIIEKKQPVAFWCNPISGHNTLYWYLQNLGQGPELLIRYENEEAVDDSQLPKDRFSAERLKGVDSTLKIQPAELGDSAVYLCANSLDLGMAQPQHFGDGTRLSIL.

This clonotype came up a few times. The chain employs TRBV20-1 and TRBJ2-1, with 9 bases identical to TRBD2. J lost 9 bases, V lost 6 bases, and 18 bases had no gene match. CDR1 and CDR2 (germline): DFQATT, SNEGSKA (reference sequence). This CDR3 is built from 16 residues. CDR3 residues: CSALGEGIAGVSEQFF. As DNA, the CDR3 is TGCAGTGCCCTGGGGGAGGGGATAGCGGGAGTTAGTGAGCAGTTCTTC.